These T cell receptor beta chains were read from a single sample in a study of blood T cell repertoires in COVID-19. Data came from immunoSEQ multiplex PCR; TCRdb stores just in-frame clones and leaves some out. The table has 150,000 to 200,000 clones, about 85% seen once. Sequencing input: peripheral blood. The receptors were gathered from a woman in her 30s with active or convalescent COVID-19. The CDR3 runs from the conserved cysteine through the conserved F or W. A D gene is named only where the DNA matches it firmly. Size is omitted from some rows. Given values are once, few, many or a class for expanded clones.

TRBJ2-5 TRBV28 - TRBD1 CASSATGGQETQYF TGTGCCAGCAGTGCAACAGGGGGCCAAGAGACCCAGTACTTC
TRBJ1-2 TRBV2 - - CASGTGIRYGYTF TGTGCCAGCGGCACAGGGATTCGGTATGGCTACACCTTC
TRBJ2-7 TRBV5-5 - - CASSVGLSYEQYF TGTGCCAGCAGCGTGGGGCTTTCCTACGAGCAGTACTTC
TRBJ2-2 TRBV6-1 few TRBD2 CASSELAGVTGELFF TGTGCCAGCAGTGAACTCGCGGGGGTCACCGGGGAGCTGTTTTTT
TRBJ1-1 TRBV5-1 - - CASSFTDYPDTEAFF TGCGCCAGCAGCTTTACAGACTACCCCGACACTGAAGCTTTCTTT
TRBJ1-1 TRBV23-1 - TRBD1 CASSQSLRERQGEAFF TGCGCCAGCAGTCAATCGTTAAGGGAGCGACAGGGCGAAGCTTTCTTT
TRBJ2-2 TRBV2 - TRBD2 CASSPPGLAGGFNTGELFF TGTGCCAGCAGTCCTCCGGGACTAGCGGGGGGCTTTAACACCGGGGAGCTGTTTTTT
TRBJ2-7 TRBV19 - - CASSEGTSPVGEQYF TGTGCCAGTAGCGAGGGTACTAGCCCGGTGGGTGAGCAGTACTTC
TRBJ1-3 TRBV12-5 few - CASGPFGNTIYF TGTGCTAGTGGCCCATTCGGAAACACCATATATTTT
TRBJ1-1 TRBV18 - - CASSPLKGEGDTEAFF TGTGCCAGCTCACCACTAAAGGGTGAGGGGGACACTGAAGCTTTCTTT
TRBJ2-7 TRBV28 - - CASSLVTEQYF TGTGCCAGCAGTTTAGTGACAGAGCAGTACTTC
TRBJ1-2 TRBV27 - TRBD1 CASSLFKGAPYGYTF TGTGCCAGCAGTTTATTCAAGGGGGCTCCCTATGGCTACACCTTC
TRBJ1-5 TRBV28 - TRBD1 CATRDRGRGSNQPQHF TGTGCCACGCGGGACAGGGGGCGAGGAAGCAATCAGCCCCAGCATTTT
TRBJ2-1 TRBV19 - TRBD2 CASSIDSGGGLYNEQFF TGTGCCAGTAGTATAGATTCCGGCGGGGGGCTATACAATGAGCAGTTCTTC
TRBJ2-2 TRBV12-3/TRBV12-4 - - CASSSQGSGELFF TGTGCCAGCAGTTCACAGGGTTCCGGGGAGCTGTTTTTT
TRBJ1-4 TRBV28 - TRBD1 CASRPVGTGVEKLFF TGTGCCAGCAGACCAGTCGGGACAGGGGTTGAAAAACTGTTTTTT
TRBJ1-3 TRBV7-9 once TRBD1 CASSPGQASSGNTIYF TGTGCCAGCAGTCCGGGACAGGCTAGCTCTGGAAACACCATATATTTT
TRBJ2-2 TRBV4-2 - TRBD2 CASSQSSSGRAGHTGELFF TGTGCCAGCAGCCAAAGTTCAAGCGGGAGGGCCGGGCACACCGGGGAGCTGTTTTTT
TRBJ1-2 TRBV19 - - CASRRGEGSRGYTF TGTGCCAGTAGGCGGGGCGAGGGCTCGAGGGGCTACACCTTC
TRBJ1-2 TRBV7-9 - TRBD1 CASSLADRGDREGYTF TGTGCCAGCAGCTTAGCGGATCGGGGGGACAGGGAGGGCTACACCTTC
TRBJ1-2 TRBV3-1/TRBV3-2 - TRBD1 CASSQTGTVNYGYTF TGTGCCAGCAGCCAAACCGGGACAGTTAACTATGGCTACACCTTC
TRBJ2-5 TRBV3-1/TRBV3-2 - - CASSQRPTGQETQYF TGTGCCAGCAGCCAGAGGCCCACAGGGCAAGAGACCCAGTACTTC
TRBJ1-1 TRBV15 - - CATSRDSGAGTEAFF TGTGCCACCAGCAGAGATTCCGGGGCGGGAACTGAAGCTTTCTTT
TRBJ2-6 TRBV5-1 - - CASSLDQGSTGANVLTF TGCGCCAGCAGCTTGGACCAGGGGAGCACTGGGGCCAACGTCCTGACTTTC
TRBJ1-3 TRBV5-1 - - CASSLVGAGNTIYF TGCGCCAGCAGCTTGGTAGGGGCCGGAAACACCATATATTTT
TRBJ1-5 TRBV4-1 - - CASSQDTNSNQPQHF TGCGCCAGCAGCCAAGACACAAATAGCAATCAGCCCCAGCATTTT
TRBJ1-2 TRBV14 - - CASSPSFGESKNGYTF TGTGCCAGCAGCCCCTCATTTGGGGAGAGTAAGAATGGCTACACCTTC
TRBJ1-1 TRBV3-1/TRBV3-2 - TRBD1 CASSQATGANTEAFF TGTGCCAGCAGCCAAGCAACAGGGGCGAACACTGAAGCTTTCTTT
TRBJ1-2 TRBV11-2 - TRBD1 CASSLGTGGYGYTF TGTGCCAGCAGCTTAGGGACAGGGGGCTATGGCTACACCTTC
TRBJ1-1 TRBV18 few TRBD1 CASLTGVNTEAFF TGTGCCAGCCTGACAGGGGTGAACACTGAAGCTTTCTTT
TRBJ2-2 TRBV5-1 - TRBD1 CASSTRTGGSGELFF TGCGCCAGCAGCACTCGGACAGGGGGTTCCGGGGAGCTGTTTTTT
TRBJ2-5 TRBV6-2/TRBV6-3 - TRBD2 CASSWTSGAGETQYF TGTGCCAGCAGTTGGACTAGCGGGGCGGGGGAGACCCAGTACTTC
TRBJ2-7 TRBV7-2 - TRBD2 CASSLGGDLSYEQYF TGTGCCAGCAGCCTGGGGGGGGACCTATCCTACGAGCAGTACTTC
TRBJ1-2 TRBV7-9 - TRBD1 CASSPQGQVGSYGYTF TGTGCCAGCAGCCCTCAGGGACAGGTCGGGAGTTATGGCTACACCTTC
TRBJ1-5 TRBV9 - TRBD1 CASSPQTGGTGNQPQHF TGTGCCAGCAGCCCTCAGACAGGGGGGACGGGCAATCAGCCCCAGCATTTT
TRBJ1-1 TRBV18 once TRBD1 CASSRGQGRNTEAFF TGTGCCAGCTCACGGGGACAGGGAAGAAACACTGAAGCTTTCTTT
TRBJ2-7 TRBV27 - TRBD1 CASSSPRQGDREQYF TGTGCCAGCAGTTCCCCGAGGCAGGGGGACCGCGAGCAGTACTTC
TRBJ1-4 TRBV7-9 few - CASSLDHGGNEKLFF TGTGCCAGCAGCTTAGACCATGGGGGGAATGAAAAACTGTTTTTT
TRBJ1-1 TRBV6-2/TRBV6-3 - - CASSSMGREAFF TGTGCCAGCAGTTCTATGGGGAGGGAAGCTTTCTTT
TRBJ2-3 TRBV5-1 few TRBD2 CASSLVPGLADTDTQYF TGCGCCAGCAGCTTGGTACCGGGACTAGCGGACACAGATACGCAGTATTTT
TRBJ2-1 TRBV11-2 - - CASSLDWANNEQFF TGTGCCAGCAGCTTAGATTGGGCGAACAATGAGCAGTTCTTC
TRBJ1-6 TRBV28 - - CASSTGTGHNSPLHF TGTGCCAGCAGTACCGGGACTGGCCATAATTCACCCCTCCACTTT
TRBJ2-5 TRBV19 - TRBD1 CASTRDSQETQYF TGTGCCAGTACCCGGGACAGTCAAGAGACCCAGTACTTC
TRBJ1-4 TRBV19 few TRBD1 CASSLPQGVSQEKLFF TGTGCCAGTAGTCTTCCCCAGGGGGTGTCACAGGAAAAACTGTTTTTT
TRBJ1-6 TRBV9 - TRBD1 CASSVSGQPVSPLHF TGTGCCAGCAGCGTATCGGGACAGCCCGTGTCACCCCTCCACTTT
TRBJ2-1 TRBV2 - TRBD2 CASSESGAYNEQFF TGTGCCAGCAGTGAAAGCGGGGCCTACAATGAGCAGTTCTTC
TRBJ1-3 TRBV5-6 - - CASTQGWGNTIYF TGTGCCAGCACTCAGGGGTGGGGTAACACCATATATTTT
TRBJ1-2 TRBV6-5 few TRBD1 CASSYRTGGVYGYTF TGTGCCAGCAGTTACAGGACAGGGGGAGTCTATGGCTACACCTTC
TRBJ2-1 TRBV28 - - CASSPPVFF TGTGCCAGCAGTCCGCCAGTATTCTTC
TRBJ2-3 TRBV6-4 - - CASSLRRADTQYF TGTGCCAGCAGCCTCCGTCGGGCAGATACGCAGTATTTT
TRBJ1-6 TRBV6-5 - - CASSYSRTAYNSPLHF TGTGCCAGCAGTTACTCTAGGACAGCCTATAATTCACCCCTCCACTTT
TRBJ2-7 TRBV3-1/TRBV3-2 - TRBD1 CASSRGTDSYEQYF TGTGCCAGCAGCCGTGGGACAGACTCCTACGAGCAGTACTTC
TRBJ1-3 TRBV7-6 - - CASSSQVSGNTIYF TGTGCCAGCAGCTCACAGGTCTCTGGAAACACCATATATTTT